A selection of T cell receptor beta chains follows, all from one sample in a study of HIV-infected patients and healthy controls. TCRdb itself ran the 5' RACE reads through MiXCR, one entry per CDR3 protein. The sample yields 10,000 to 15,000 distinct CDR3 sequences, approximately 10% seen once. The sequenced sample was blood. These receptors all stem from an adult in good health. CDR3s include the opening cysteine and the closing phenylalanine or tryptophan. A D gene is named only where the DNA matches it firmly. The size of a clone is reported for some rows only, either as once, few or many, or as a class for expanded clones.

abundance,d_gene,j_gene,v_gene,CDR3aa,CDR3nt
-,-,TRBJ2-1,TRBV20-1,CSARDLGAFTNEQFF,TGCAGTGCTAGAGATCTAGGAGCGTTCACCAATGAGCAGTTCTTC
medium-sized,-,TRBJ2-7,TRBV11-2,CASTRTAGPYEQYF,TGTGCCAGCACCCGGACAGCCGGTCCCTACGAGCAGTACTTC
many,TRBD2,TRBJ2-1,TRBV7-2,CASSFYLAGDNNEQFF,TGTGCCAGCAGCTTTTACCTAGCGGGAGATAACAATGAGCAGTTCTTC
-,-,TRBJ1-1,TRBV7-3,CASSATMNTEAFF,TGTGCCAGCAGCGCTACAATGAACACTGAAGCTTTCTTT
medium-sized,TRBD1,TRBJ1-2,TRBV12-3/TRBV12-4,CASSSTGGGYTF,TGTGCCAGCAGTTCGACAGGGGGTGGCTACACCTTC
-,TRBD1,TRBJ2-3,TRBV7-2,CASSQTGQSTDTQYF,TGTGCCAGCAGCCAAACGGGACAGAGCACAGATACGCAGTATTTT
-,TRBD2,TRBJ2-1,TRBV5-1,CASSISASGYNEQFF,TGCGCCAGCAGCATCTCGGCTAGCGGCTACAATGAGCAGTTCTTC
many,-,TRBJ2-2,TRBV14,CASSQYVNTGELFF,TGTGCCAGCAGCCAATACGTTAACACCGGGGAGCTGTTTTTT
many,-,TRBJ2-1,TRBV7-2,CASSSPDSFNEQFF,TGTGCCAGCAGCTCCCCGGACAGTTTTAATGAGCAGTTCTTC
many,-,TRBJ2-5,TRBV15,CATSRDQVGTGRETQYF,TGTGCCACCAGCAGAGATCAAGTGGGCACAGGGAGAGAGACCCAGTACTTC
medium-sized,-,TRBJ2-1,TRBV4-1,CASSQLIYADGKDNEQFF,TGCGCCAGCAGCCAACTTATTTATGCCGACGGTAAGGACAATGAGCAGTTCTTC
-,-,TRBJ1-2,TRBV4-1,CASSPRPRDNYGYTF,TGCGCCAGCAGCCCCCGACCCCGAGATAACTATGGCTACACCTTC
-,-,TRBJ1-1,TRBV7-2,CASSLQKPLAEAFF,TGTGCCAGCAGCTTGCAGAAGCCCCTCGCTGAAGCTTTCTTT
medium-sized,-,TRBJ1-4,TRBV12-3/TRBV12-4,CASSRATNEKLFF,TGTGCCAGCAGTCGCGCAACTAATGAAAAACTGTTTTTT
medium-sized,-,TRBJ2-7,TRBV6-5,CASSYSLRGRGLYEQYF,TGTGCCAGCAGTTACTCTCTCCGTGGGCGGGGACTTTACGAGCAGTACTTC
medium-sized,-,TRBJ1-2,TRBV10-3,CAISTGVDYGYTF,TGTGCCATCTCTACCGGGGTGGACTATGGCTACACCTTC
-,-,TRBJ2-7,TRBV2,CASSEVGTVSYEQYF,TGTGCCAGCAGTGAAGTAGGGACGGTCTCCTACGAGCAGTACTTC
medium-sized,-,TRBJ2-1,TRBV29-1,CSVASIPGARRRTYNEQFF,TGCAGCGTTGCCTCTATACCGGGAGCAAGGAGGAGAACCTACAATGAGCAGTTCTTC
many,-,TRBJ2-3,TRBV2,CASSEWRNTDTQYF,TGTGCCAGCAGTGAATGGCGGAACACAGATACGCAGTATTTT
few,-,TRBJ2-1,TRBV5-8,CASSSTGPFSAYNEQFF,TGTGCCAGCAGCTCGACCGGGCCCTTTAGCGCCTACAATGAGCAGTTCTTC
-,TRBD2,TRBJ2-1,TRBV29-1,CSVVLAGGPYEQFF,TGCAGCGTTGTCCTAGCGGGAGGGCCCTATGAGCAGTTCTTC
few,TRBD1,TRBJ1-1,TRBV6-2/TRBV6-3,CATTQGTEAFF,TGTGCCACAACACAGGGGACTGAAGCTTTCTTT
many,TRBD1,TRBJ1-1,TRBV6-6,CASSWDRNTEAFF,TGTGCCAGCAGTTGGGACAGGAACACTGAAGCTTTCTTT
few,TRBD2,TRBJ2-2,TRBV20-1,CSATSGNTGELFF,TGCAGTGCTACTAGCGGGAACACCGGGGAGCTGTTTTTT
many,TRBD2,TRBJ2-5,TRBV28,CASSEYSTSGGHF,TGTGCCAGCAGTGAATACTCGACTAGCGGGGGTCACTTC
medium-sized,-,TRBJ1-1,TRBV7-2,CASSQGSVAEAFF,TGTGCCAGCAGCCAAGGGAGCGTGGCTGAAGCTTTCTTT
many,-,TRBJ2-1,TRBV30,CAWSVGLNNEQFF,TGTGCCTGGAGTGTCGGTCTTAACAATGAGCAGTTCTTC
-,-,TRBJ1-1,TRBV13,CASSLTENTEAFF,TGTGCCAGCAGCCTGACAGAAAACACTGAAGCTTTCTTT
medium-sized,-,TRBJ2-2,TRBV3-1,CASSRSGELFF,TGTGCCAGCAGCCGTTCCGGGGAGCTGTTTTTT
many,TRBD2,TRBJ2-7,TRBV11-1,CASSQHWDYSYEQYF,TGTGCCAGCAGCCAACATTGGGACTATTCCTACGAGCAGTACTTC
medium-sized,-,TRBJ2-7,TRBV28,CASSVGEGWDEQYF,TGTGCCAGCAGTGTTGGCGAGGGTTGGGACGAGCAGTACTTC
-,TRBD2,TRBJ2-7,TRBV28,CASSPRSLAVYEQYF,TGTGCCAGCAGTCCCCGATCACTAGCGGTCTACGAGCAGTACTTC
-,-,TRBJ2-5,TRBV7-8,CASSGYQETQYF,TGTGCCAGCAGCGGCTACCAAGAGACCCAGTACTTC
medium-sized,-,TRBJ2-7,TRBV13,CASSLGPVRPSYEQYF,TGTGCCAGCAGCTTAGGCCCCGTGCGTCCGTCCTACGAGCAGTACTTC
few,-,TRBJ2-1,TRBV2,CASSQSGEWQFF,TGTGCCAGCAGCCAATCCGGGGAATGGCAGTTCTTC
-,-,TRBJ2-3,TRBV7-3,CASSLALSPDTQYF,TGTGCCAGCAGCTTAGCATTGAGCCCAGATACGCAGTATTTT
medium-sized,TRBD1,TRBJ1-6,TRBV28,CASHPGTGFSPLHF,TGTGCCAGTCACCCCGGGACAGGGTTTTCACCCCTCCACTTT
medium-sized,TRBD2,TRBJ2-1,TRBV6-5,CASSPLAGVGNEQFF,TGTGCCAGCAGCCCCTTAGCGGGAGTCGGGAATGAGCAGTTCTTC
medium-sized,-,TRBJ2-2,TRBV10-2,CASSEAPTNTGELFF,TGCGCCAGCAGTGAGGCGCCTACGAACACCGGGGAGCTGTTTTTT
medium-sized,TRBD1,TRBJ1-1,TRBV3-1,CASSHHDRGEAFF,TGTGCCAGCAGCCACCACGACAGGGGTGAAGCTTTCTTT
few,TRBD1,TRBJ2-7,TRBV6-5,CASSSGQGAGEQYF,TGTGCCAGCAGTTCTGGACAGGGGGCTGGAGAGCAGTACTTC
medium-sized,-,TRBJ2-1,TRBV4-2,CASSQEPNEQFF,TGTGCCAGCAGCCAAGAACCGAATGAGCAGTTCTTC
-,-,TRBJ2-5,TRBV24-1,CAAQETQYF,TGTGCCGCACAAGAGACCCAGTACTTC
medium-sized,-,TRBJ2-3,TRBV25-1,CASSEIRDADTQYF,TGTGCCAGCAGTGAAATCCGGGACGCAGATACGCAGTATTTT